The clone carrying this TCR beta chain was recorded once. The antigen remains unidentified. This specimen comes from a study of CD8 T cells in Susac syndrome. About the research overall: Patients with Susac syndrome, at blood draw, were therapy-naive, on corticosteroids, or on intravenous immunoglobulin alone. Study results and caveats: An acknowledgment was made by the study that its TCR sequencing and HLA analysis involved relatively few individuals.

Trimming pared 4 bases from V and 5 bases from J, leaving 18 bases between. CDR3 length equals 17 residues. Germline-derived CDR1 and CDR2 are LGHNA and YSLEER. Random hexamers were used to reverse transcribe an amount of 0.5 to 1 ug RNA. TCRdb analysed the immunoSEQ multiplex PCR reads with MiXCR anew, one entry per CDR3 protein. This table has 150,000 to 160,000 distinct CDR3 sequences, 95% appearing once. The source is a human donor with Susac syndrome. The chain is built from TRBV4-3 and TRBJ1-6, with a tentative D call TRBD1 (5 bases). Sequences were obtained from CD4+ T cells from PBMCs. CDR3 in DNA: TGCGCCAGCAGCCCACGAGCGAGAGGGGTGGATAATTCACCCCTCCACTTT. This codes for CASSPRARGVDNSPLHF.